Listed below are T cell receptor beta chains from one sample, sequenced in a study of blood T cells in healthy people across ages. TCRdb itself ran the 5' RACE reads through MiXCR, one entry per CDR3 protein. The repertoire consists of about 1.6 million distinct CDR3 sequences, with about 32% occurring once and the leading ten covering about 10%. Sequenced: blood. These receptors all stem from a woman aged 30 to 39 in good health. Both conserved end residues are part of each CDR3. D genes are given only for firm matches. For some rows the clone size is stated as once, few or many, or as a class when expanded; others skip it.

CDR3 protein,CDR3 DNA,V gene,clone size,D gene,CDR3 length,J gene
CSAYPTALASRGYTF,TGCAGTGCTTATCCCACAGCCTTGGCCTCTCGTGGCTACACCTTC,TRBV20-1,-,-,15,TRBJ1-2
CASSHPGHSYEQYF,TGTGCCAGCAGTCACCCCGGTCACTCCTACGAGCAGTACTTC,TRBV2,-,-,14,TRBJ2-7
CASSLAADNTEAFF,TGTGCCAGCAGCTTAGCGGCCGACAACACTGAAGCTTTCTTT,TRBV13,-,-,14,TRBJ1-1
CASSPLGTDFYEQYF,TGTGCCAGCAGCCCATTGGGGACAGATTTCTACGAGCAGTACTTC,TRBV4-2,few,TRBD1,15,TRBJ2-7
CASRFGTSYYEQYF,TGTGCCAGCAGGTTCGGGACTAGTTACTATGAGCAGTACTTC,TRBV27,-,TRBD2,14,TRBJ2-5
CSGGGLHNEQFF,TGCAGCGGAGGGGGTCTGCACAATGAGCAGTTCTTC,TRBV29-1,many,-,12,TRBJ2-1
CASSQDQVSSYNEQFF,TGTGCCAGCAGCCAGGACCAGGTCAGCTCCTACAATGAGCAGTTCTTC,TRBV4-2,-,-,16,TRBJ2-1
CASSQVFTGEYEQYF,TGTGCCAGCAGCCAAGTGTTCACAGGGGAGTACGAGCAGTACTTC,TRBV3-1,-,TRBD1,15,TRBJ2-7
CASSLASSEQETQYF,TGCGCCAGCAGCTTGGCCTCATCAGAACAAGAGACCCAGTACTTC,TRBV5-1,-,-,15,TRBJ2-5
CASSSVQAVLEMNTEAFF,TGTGCCAGCAGTTCTGTTCAGGCGGTGTTGGAAATGAACACTGAAGCTTTCTTT,TRBV27,-,-,18,TRBJ1-1
CASSPLLLAGGLYEQYF,TGTGCCAGCAGCCCCCTACTCCTAGCGGGGGGGCTCTACGAGCAGTACTTC,TRBV7-9,-,TRBD2,17,TRBJ2-7
CSARDTTFSNQPQHF,TGCAGTGCTAGAGATACGACTTTCAGCAATCAGCCCCAGCATTTT,TRBV20-1,few,-,15,TRBJ1-5
CSARDPWGRGETQYF,TGCAGTGCTAGAGATCCATGGGGGAGGGGAGAGACCCAGTACTTC,TRBV20-1,many,TRBD2,15,TRBJ2-5
CASSFSPGRREQYF,TGTGCCAGCAGTTTTTCCCCAGGGCGCCGAGAGCAGTACTTC,TRBV28,-,-,14,TRBJ2-7
CASSFGTVAYNEQYF,TGTGCCAGCAGCTTCGGGACGGTAGCCTACAATGAGCAGTACTTC,TRBV7-2,few,-,15,TRBJ2-7
CASTLGGFQTQYF,TGTGCCAGCACCCTGGGGGGGTTTCAGACCCAGTACTTC,TRBV6-1,few,TRBD2,13,TRBJ2-5
CASKRETANTGELFF,TGTGCCAGCAAAAGGGAGACCGCGAACACCGGGGAGCTGTTTTTT,TRBV6-1,many,-,15,TRBJ2-2
CASSEFVANEQFF,TGCGCCAGCAGTGAGTTTGTCGCAAATGAGCAGTTCTTC,TRBV10-1,few,-,13,TRBJ2-1
CASKVSRQETQYF,TGTGCCAGCAAGGTTAGCCGTCAAGAGACCCAGTACTTC,TRBV6-6,many,-,13,TRBJ2-5
CASSLTSGGVGNEQFF,TGTGCCAGCAGCTTAACTAGCGGGGGGGTGGGTAATGAGCAGTTCTTC,TRBV7-7,-,TRBD2,16,TRBJ2-1
CSARDRSGSDGEQFF,TGCAGTGCTAGAGACCGTAGCGGGAGCGATGGTGAGCAGTTCTTC,TRBV20-1,-,TRBD2,15,TRBJ2-1
CASSDNTNRGYTF,TGTGCCAGCAGTGATAACACAAATCGGGGCTACACCTTC,TRBV2,-,-,13,TRBJ1-2
CASSGGAGGVANYGYTF,TGTGCCAGCAGCGGCGGGGCAGGTGGTGTCGCTAACTATGGCTACACCTTC,TRBV9,-,-,17,TRBJ1-2
CATSDGTGGWMETQYF,TGTGCCACCAGTGATGGGACAGGGGGTTGGATGGAGACCCAGTACTTC,TRBV24-1,few,TRBD1,16,TRBJ2-5
CASKGRGPREEQFF,TGTGCCAGCAAGGGACGGGGCCCCCGGGAGGAGCAGTTCTTC,TRBV2,few,-,14,TRBJ2-1